This note documents a single TCR beta chain sequence. Its matching antigen is unknown. CDR3 length: 19 amino acids. J gave up 1 base and V 1 base, and 16 bases lay outside the gene matches. Germline lookup yields CDR1 SGHRS and CDR2 YFSETQ. This record belongs to a study of shared clonotypes between healthy human individuals. Study-wide results and limits: All-four-donor shared clonotypes had higher generation probabilities than non-shared clonotypes did. Among a few donors, roughly 5% of naive CD4 clonotypes were found in common.

The donors were all Caucasian adults (living in Nashville, Tennessee). Investigators divided CD4+ cells into CD45RA+ naive and CD45RA-negative memory subsets. The method was immunoSEQ multiplex PCR; TCRdb's version includes in-frame clones alone and lacks a portion of them. The table lists roughly 1,100,000 clones, about 70% of them singletons. Input material: memory CD4+ T cells sorted from blood. Stated subset: CD45RA-negative fraction. The receptor was derived from a man aged 18-30 years in good health. This chain joins TRBV5-1 and TRBJ2-5; 7 nucleotides match TRBD1. The CDR3 loop is CASSLTRDRLGKFQETQYF. CDR3 nucleotide sequence: TGCGCCAGCAGCTTGACCCGGGACAGACTCGGAAAGTTCCAAGAGACCCAGTACTTC.